This TCR beta chain was sequenced during a study of T cell responses to AZD1222 COVID-19 vaccine. The table came from immunoSEQ multiplex PCR; TCRdb's copy has only in-frame clones and leaves some out. The data contain 95,000 to 150,000 clones, 70% to 90% of them singletons. Study-level results: White British ancestry dominated among donors, who included more females, and clonal diversity was possibly underestimated. Close to half of spike-specific TCRs reportedly recognize unmutated variant regions. Recipients of AZD1222 seropositive at baseline numbered only 6 or 7. The repertoires were collected only after the peak T cell response.

This clone has just a few counts. Antigen: not known. This TCR came from an adult in good health. Here the sequenced sample was peripheral blood, taken on day 0 of AZD1222 vaccination.

This chain's CDR3 is CASALPGLTVEAFF. CDR3 nucleotide sequence: TGTGCCAGCGCATTACCGGGACTAACAGTTGAAGCTTTCTTT. The chain uses TRBV28 and TRBJ1-1, with D possibly TRBD1 on 5 matching bases. The CDR3 consists of 14 residues. Germline values: CDR1 MDHEN, CDR2 SYDVKM. V gave up 8 bases and J gave up 7 bases, with 20 bases separating them.